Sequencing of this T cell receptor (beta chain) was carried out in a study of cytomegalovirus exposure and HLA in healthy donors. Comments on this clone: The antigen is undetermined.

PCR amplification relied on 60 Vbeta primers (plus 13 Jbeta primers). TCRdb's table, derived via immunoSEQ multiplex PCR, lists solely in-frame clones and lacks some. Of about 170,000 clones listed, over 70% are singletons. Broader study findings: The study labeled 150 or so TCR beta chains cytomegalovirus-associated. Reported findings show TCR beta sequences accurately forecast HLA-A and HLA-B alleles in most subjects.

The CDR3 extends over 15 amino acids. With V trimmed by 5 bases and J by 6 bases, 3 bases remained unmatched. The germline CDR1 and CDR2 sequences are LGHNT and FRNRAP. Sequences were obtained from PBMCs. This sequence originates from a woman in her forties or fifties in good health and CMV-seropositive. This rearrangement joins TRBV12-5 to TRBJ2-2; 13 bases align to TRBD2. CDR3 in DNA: TGTGCTAGTGGTCCCGGGACTAGCGGGGCCGGGGAGCTGTTTTTT. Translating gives CASGPGTSGAGELFF.